The 4 T cell receptor beta chains in this list originate from one sample, sequenced in a study of T cells in Graves' hyperthyroidism and ophthalmopathy. What was amplified from RNA transcripts were TCR beta CDR3 regions. First-round RT-PCR with HTBI primers amplified the TCR CDR3 region. TCRdb re-called the multiplex PCR reads with MiXCR, one entry per CDR3 protein. Among 300,000 to 400,000 distinct CDR3 sequences listed, roughly a fifth were seen once. Sequenced material: blood. These receptors were collected from a woman aged 45-59 years with Graves' hyperthyroidism.

This clonotype was detected ten times or more. The V and J genes are TRBV11-2 and TRBJ2-3, with unresolved D. Trimming took off 1 base at V and 3 bases at J, with 8 bases between the two ends. Germline V gene lookup returns CDR1 SGHAT and CDR2 FQNNGV. The CDR3 sequence is 14 residues long. CDR3 in amino acids: CASSLGVNTDTQYF. The CDR3 DNA sequence: TGTGCCAGCAGCTTAGGGGTCAATACAGATACGCAGTATTTT.

This clonotype was seen at least ten times. The rearrangement links TRBV6-2 or TRBV6-3 to TRBJ2-7; 11 bases match TRBD2. The germline gives CDR1 MNHEY, CDR2 SVGEGT. With V trimmed by 1 base and J by 4 bases, 3 bases remained unmatched. This CDR3 spans 15 amino acids. DNA of the CDR3: TGTGCCAGCAGTTACTTGGGACTAGCGGCTTACGAGCAGTACTTC. Protein: CASSYLGLAAYEQYF.

This clonotype was recorded at least ten times. The chain uses TRBV30 and TRBJ2-7, with a tentative D call TRBD1 (6 bases). Trimming left V 4 bases short and J 2 bases short, with 15 bases between. Germline V gene lookup returns CDR1 GTSNPN and CDR2 SVGIG (reference sequence). The CDR3 is 14 residues long. The CDR3: CAWNRDTGPYEQYF. CDR3 coding DNA: TGTGCCTGGAACCGGGACACCGGGCCCTACGAGCAGTACTTC.

CDR3 coding DNA: TGTGCCTGGGAGCCAGGGACAGCCTCTGGAAACACCATATATTTT. Its translation is CAWEPGTASGNTIYF. The V gene is TRBV30, the J gene TRBJ1-3, with TRBD1 matching 7 bases. Germline loops: CDR1 GTSNPN, CDR2 SVGIG (reference sequence). The junction had 7 bases not matched to a gene; V was cut back by 5 bases and J by 0 bases. This CDR3 is built from 15 residues.